Below are 16 T cell receptor beta chains sequenced from a single sample in a study of technical replicates of blood from a few donors. This table comes from immunoSEQ multiplex PCR, and its TCRdb copy is limited to in-frame clones, with some not included. The sample yields approximately 69,000 clones, roughly 88% seen once. Material for sequencing was PBMCs. The source of these receptors is a human donor in good health. Some clones in this sample may be carry-over from other donors' samples.

J is TRBJ1-2 and V is TRBV6-5, with D maybe TRBD1 (5 bases). V lost 0 bases, J lost 4 bases, and 12 bases lay in between. The CDR3 consists of 15 residues. CDR1 and CDR2 (germline): MNHEY, SVGAGI. The CDR3: CASSYSGGTGYGYTF. CDR3 DNA: TGTGCCAGCAGTTACTCGGGGGGAACGGGCTATGGCTACACCTTC.

This clone was detected a few times. V gene TRBV7-9 combines with J gene TRBJ1-2; possible D gene TRBD1, 5 bases. The germline CDR1 and CDR2 sequences are SEHNR and FQNEAQ (reference sequence). The length of the CDR3 is 13 residues. V was trimmed by 2 bases and J by 1 base, leaving 5 bases between them. Here the CDR3 DNA reads TGTGCCAGCAGCTTACAGGGTAACTATGGCTACACCTTC. Amino acids: CASSLQGNYGYTF.

This clone was observed a few times. Distinct nucleotide sequences in the sample also encode this CDR3. The chain combines TRBV5-1 with TRBJ2-1, with 9 positions matching TRBD2. Per the germline V gene, CDR1 is SGHRS and CDR2 is YFSETQ. The CDR3 is 14 residues long. V lost 4 bases, J lost 4 bases, and 3 bases stayed unmatched. The CDR3 coding sequence is TGCGCCAGCAGCAGTAGCGGGGGTTACAATGAGCAGTTCTTC. This translates into CASSSSGGYNEQFF.

V and J are TRBV6-6 and TRBJ2-1; D might be TRBD1 (6 bases). The germline CDR1 and CDR2 sequences are MNHNY and SVGAGI (reference sequence). The length of the CDR3 is 14 residues. Trimming removed 5 bases from V and 4 bases from J, with 12 bases in between. The CDR3 sequence is CASSNQGFYNEQFF. CDR3 coding DNA: TGTGCCAGCAGTAACCAGGGGTTTTACAATGAGCAGTTCTTC.

The V gene is TRBV19, the J gene TRBJ1-5; D unresolved. Germline CDR1 reads LNHDA; CDR2 reads SQIVND (reference sequence). The CDR3 sequence is 13 residues long. Trimming took 6 bases from V and 6 from J, leaving 12 bases between them. CDR3 sequence: CASSPPAGQPQHF. The CDR3, as DNA: TGTGCCAGTAGCCCCCCCGCGGGTCAGCCCCAGCATTTT.

This clone is a singleton in its sample. This sequence joins TRBV5-1 and TRBJ2-7, with D tentatively TRBD2 (6 bases). CDR3 size: 16 residues. Per the germline V gene, CDR1 is SGHRS and CDR2 is YFSETQ. V lost 0 bases, J lost 5 bases, and 18 bases lay in between. The DNA of the CDR3 is TGCGCCAGCAGCTTGGTCGGCGGGACCGCCATCCACGAGCAGTACTTC. Protein sequence: CASSLVGGTAIHEQYF.

This clone was seen a single time. The J gene is TRBJ2-2, the V gene TRBV30; the match to TRBD1 covers 11 bases. This CDR3 is built from 15 residues. With 0 bases clipped from V and 5 bases from J, the junction kept 2 bases outside the gene matches. In germline, CDR1 is GTSNPN, CDR2 SVGIG (reference sequence). The CDR3 reads CAWSVRDRGTGELFF. CDR3 in DNA: TGTGCCTGGAGTGTCCGGGACAGGGGGACCGGGGAGCTGTTTTTT.

This chain connects TRBV7-9 to TRBJ1-2; 9 positions match TRBD1. CDR1 is SEHNR, CDR2 FQNEAQ, per germline (reference sequence). With 1 base clipped from V and 3 bases from J, the junction kept 3 bases outside the gene matches. CDR3 length equals 15 residues. The CDR3 DNA is TGTGCCAGCAGCTTAGAACAGGGGGCTTACTATGGCTACACCTTC. This gives the protein CASSLEQGAYYGYTF.

The rearrangement uses TRBV30 and TRBJ2-1, with D perhaps matching TRBD1 (5 bases). Trimming took off 2 bases at V and 8 bases at J, with 7 bases between the two ends. This CDR3 is 11 amino acids long. Per the germline V gene, CDR1 is GTSNPN and CDR2 is SVGIG (reference sequence). CDR3 DNA sequence: TGTGCCTGGAGTACCAGGGATGAGCAGTTCTTC. Its protein product is CAWSTRDEQFF.

This clone was observed a single time. The DNA of the CDR3 is TGTGCCACCGGAGCCGGGACAGGGGTCACCGGGGAGCTGTTTTTT. Its translation is CATGAGTGVTGELFF. The rearrangement uses TRBV15 and TRBJ2-2; 10 bases agree with TRBD1. The J segment lost 4 bases and the V segment lost 8 bases, leaving 7 bases of the junction unmatched. There are 15 residues in the CDR3. The germline gives CDR1 LNHNV, CDR2 YYDKDF (reference sequence).

This clone was seen only once. The chain has TRBV5-1 and TRBJ1-5, with D possibly matching TRBD1 (5 bases). V was trimmed by 0 bases and J by 3 bases, leaving 10 bases between them. This CDR3 is 15 amino acids long. CDR1 SGHRS and CDR2 YFSETQ come from the germline V gene. CDR3 residues: CASSLGDRNNQPQHF. The CDR3 DNA reads as TGCGCCAGCAGCTTGGGCGACAGAAACAATCAGCCCCAGCATTTT.

The CDR3 is CASSQGWTGQLVAFF. CDR3 DNA: TGCGCCAGCAGCCAAGGGTGGACCGGACAGTTAGTAGCTTTCTTT. The genes are TRBV4-1 and TRBJ1-1; TRBD1 might be the D (6 bases). Trimming stripped 1 base from V and 10 bases from J, with 19 bases between. Germline lookup yields CDR1 MGHRA and CDR2 YSYEKL. The CDR3 totals 15 residues.

The chain links TRBV5-1 to TRBJ2-5; TRBD2 aligns across 8 bases. The germline gives CDR1 SGHRS, CDR2 YFSETQ. J was trimmed by 4 bases and V by 10 bases; bases with no gene match: 9. The CDR3 extends over 13 amino acids. The CDR3 coding sequence is TGCGCCTCAGCCGGGACTAGTGGAGAGACCCAGTACTTC. Its translation: CASAGTSGETQYF. Filled out from reference TRBV5-1 and TRBJ2-5, the complete variable domain reads KAGVTQTPRYLIKTRGQQVTLSCSPISGHRSVSWYQQTPGQGLQFLFEYFSETQRNKGNFPGRFSGRQFSNSRSEMNVSTLELGDSALYLCASAGTSGETQYFGPGTRLLVL.

J is TRBJ1-3 and V is TRBV7-9; 7 nucleotides align to TRBD1. V was clipped by 4 bases and J by 0 bases; unmatched bases: 15. Germline V gene sequence: CDR1 SEHNR, CDR2 FQNEAQ (reference sequence). The CDR3 runs 19 residues. CDR3 DNA: TGTGCCAGCAGCTCCGGGACAGAGGGTAGGGTGAGCTCTGGAAACACCATATATTTT. Translation gives CASSSGTEGRVSSGNTIYF.

This rearrangement joins TRBV5-1 to TRBJ1-4; D remains ambiguous. Trimming left V 0 bases short and J 3 bases short, with 9 bases between. The V gene's germline CDR1 is SGHRS and CDR2 YFSETQ. The CDR3 loop spans 15 amino acids. As DNA, the CDR3 is TGCGCCAGCAGCTTGGAAGGACTATCTAATGAAAAACTGTTTTTT. It codes for CASSLEGLSNEKLFF.

The V and J genes are TRBV4-2 and TRBJ2-1, with 10 bases fitting TRBD1. J lost 6 bases, V lost 4 bases, and 6 bases had no gene match. CDR3 size: 15 residues. Per germline, CDR1 LGHNA and CDR2 YNFKEQ. The CDR3 is CASSRPGTGANEQFF. CDR3 DNA: TGTGCCAGCAGCCGGCCCGGGACAGGGGCCAATGAGCAGTTCTTC.